This TCR beta chain is from a study of cytomegalovirus exposure and HLA in healthy donors. Deletions cut 2 bases from V and 2 bases from J, with 15 bases between. Germline CDR1 SGHVS, CDR2 FQNEAQ. The CDR3 sequence is 16 residues long. Here immunoSEQ multiplex PCR was the method, and the copy in TCRdb shows in-frame clones only, minus some. The data show 150,000 to 200,000 clones, about 80% seen once. The specimen was PBMCs. This chain links TRBV7-8 with TRBJ1-1; TRBD1 might be the D (6 bases). This clonotype originated in a young man in good health and CMV-seropositive. In nucleotides, the CDR3 is TGTGCCAGCAGCTTAACTACTGGACAGTTAAACACTGAAGCTTTCTTT. Amino acids: CASSLTTGQLNTEAFF. Supplemented by reference TRBV7-8 and TRBJ1-1, the full variable domain reads GAGVSQSPRYKVAKRGQDVALRCDPISGHVSLFWYQQALGQGPEFLTYFQNEAQLDKSGLPSDRFFAERPEGSVSTLKIQRTQQEDSAVYLCASSLTTGQLNTEAFFGQGTRLTVV.